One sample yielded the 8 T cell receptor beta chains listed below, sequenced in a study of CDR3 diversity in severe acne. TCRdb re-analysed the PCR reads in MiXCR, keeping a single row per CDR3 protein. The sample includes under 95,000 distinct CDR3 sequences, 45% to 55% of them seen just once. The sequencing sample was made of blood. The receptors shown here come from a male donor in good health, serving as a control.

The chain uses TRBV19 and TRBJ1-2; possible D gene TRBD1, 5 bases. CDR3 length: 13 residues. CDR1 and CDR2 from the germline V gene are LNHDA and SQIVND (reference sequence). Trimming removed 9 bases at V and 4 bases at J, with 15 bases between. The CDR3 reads CASQDGTSYGYTF. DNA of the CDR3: TGTGCCAGCCAGGACGGGACTAGCTATGGCTACACCTTC.

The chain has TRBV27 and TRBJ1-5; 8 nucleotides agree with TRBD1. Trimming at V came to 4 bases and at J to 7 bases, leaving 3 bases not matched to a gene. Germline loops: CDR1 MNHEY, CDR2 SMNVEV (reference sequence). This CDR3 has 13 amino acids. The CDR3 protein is CASSSNRGQPQHF. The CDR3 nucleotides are TGTGCCAGCAGTTCTAACAGGGGGCAGCCCCAGCATTTT.

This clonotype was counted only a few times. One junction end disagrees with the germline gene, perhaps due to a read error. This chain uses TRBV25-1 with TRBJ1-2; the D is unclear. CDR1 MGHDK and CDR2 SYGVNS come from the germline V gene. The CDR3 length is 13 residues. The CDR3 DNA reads TGCGCCAGCAGCGGACTCTTGCTGGGTGGCTACACCTTC. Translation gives CASSGLLLGGYTF.

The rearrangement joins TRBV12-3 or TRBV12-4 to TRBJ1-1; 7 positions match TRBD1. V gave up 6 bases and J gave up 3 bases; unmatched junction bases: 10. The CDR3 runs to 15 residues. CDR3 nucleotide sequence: TGTGCCAGCAGGGAAAGGGGGCTTGGGGACACTGAAGCTTTCTTT. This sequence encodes CASRERGLGDTEAFF.

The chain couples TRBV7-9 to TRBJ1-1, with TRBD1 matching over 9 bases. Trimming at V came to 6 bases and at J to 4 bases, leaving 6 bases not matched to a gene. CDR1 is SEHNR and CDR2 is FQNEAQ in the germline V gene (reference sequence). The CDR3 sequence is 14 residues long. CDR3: CASSLGTGSTEAFF. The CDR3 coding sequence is TGTGCCAGCAGTTTGGGGACAGGGTCCACTGAAGCTTTCTTT.

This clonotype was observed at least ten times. CDR3 DNA sequence: TGTGCCAGCAGTGAAGACGGCGGGCTGGGGGAGACCCAGTACTTC. Its translation is CASSEDGGLGETQYF. This sequence joins TRBV2 and TRBJ2-5; D might be TRBD2 (5 bases). This CDR3 spans 15 amino acids. V shed 1 base and J shed 5 bases, with 14 bases lying between them. Germline V gene data show CDR1 as SNHLY and CDR2 as FYNNEI.

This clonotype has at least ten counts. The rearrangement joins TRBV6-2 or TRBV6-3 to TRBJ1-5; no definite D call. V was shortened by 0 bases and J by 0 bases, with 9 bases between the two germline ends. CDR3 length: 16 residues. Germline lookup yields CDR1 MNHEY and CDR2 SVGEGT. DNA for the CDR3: TGTGCCAGCAGTTACTCGGCCGGAGGTAGCAATCAGCCCCAGCATTTT. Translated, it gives CASSYSAGGSNQPQHF.

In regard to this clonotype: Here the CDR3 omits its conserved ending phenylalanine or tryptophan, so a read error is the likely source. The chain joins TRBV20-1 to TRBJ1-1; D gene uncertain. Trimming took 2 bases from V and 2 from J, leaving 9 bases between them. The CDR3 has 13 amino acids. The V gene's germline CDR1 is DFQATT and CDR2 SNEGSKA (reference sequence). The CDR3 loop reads CSARLDGNTEAFL. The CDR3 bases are TGCAGTGCTAGACTTGACGGAAACACTGAAGCTTTCCTT.